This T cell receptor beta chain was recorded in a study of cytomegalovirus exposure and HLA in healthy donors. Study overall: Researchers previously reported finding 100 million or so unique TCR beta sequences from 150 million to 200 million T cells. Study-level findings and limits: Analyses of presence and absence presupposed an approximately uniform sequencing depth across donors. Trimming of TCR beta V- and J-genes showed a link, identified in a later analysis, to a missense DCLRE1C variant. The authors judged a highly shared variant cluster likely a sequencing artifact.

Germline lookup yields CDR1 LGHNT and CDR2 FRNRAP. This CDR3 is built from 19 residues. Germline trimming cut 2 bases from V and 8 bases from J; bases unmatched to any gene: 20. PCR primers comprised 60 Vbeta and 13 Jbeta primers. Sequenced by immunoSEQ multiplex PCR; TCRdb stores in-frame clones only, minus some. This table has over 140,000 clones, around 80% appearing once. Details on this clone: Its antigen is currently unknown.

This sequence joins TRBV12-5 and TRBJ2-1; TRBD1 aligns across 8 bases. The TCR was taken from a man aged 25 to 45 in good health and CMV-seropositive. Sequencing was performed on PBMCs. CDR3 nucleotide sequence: TGTGCTAGTGGTTTGTTACGAAAGATGACAGGGGACGGTAGAGATGAGCAGTTCTTC. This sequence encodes CASGLLRKMTGDGRDEQFF.